The 21 T cell receptor beta chains below were found in one sample sequenced in a study of blood T cell repertoires in COVID-19. Assay: immunoSEQ multiplex PCR; the TCRdb copy retains only in-frame clones and omits some. The sample contains a few hundred thousand clones, 65% to 90% of which appear only once. Sequences were obtained from peripheral blood. The receptors come from a man between 50 and 59 years old with active or convalescent COVID-19.

The table lists this clone with many counts. The chain employs TRBV5-8 and TRBJ2-3, with 8 bases lining up with TRBD1. Looked up from germline, CDR1 is SGHTS and CDR2 is YDEGEE. V lost 3 bases and J lost 5; bases outside the gene matches: 8. This CDR3 comprises 15 residues. CDR3 sequence: CASSSGQGRIDTQYF. CDR3 DNA sequence: TGTGCCAGCAGCTCCGGACAGGGACGTATAGATACGCAGTATTTT.

The genes are TRBV27 and TRBJ2-7; 13 nucleotides align to TRBD2. Germline V gene lookup returns CDR1 MNHEY and CDR2 SMNVEV (reference sequence). The CDR3 extends over 21 amino acids. The ends lost 5 bases at V and 0 bases at J; junction bases unmatched: 19. The chain's CDR3 is CASSPYQDPGLAGTSSYEQYF. CDR3 sequence (DNA): TGTGCCAGCAGTCCCTATCAAGACCCGGGACTAGCGGGAACGAGCTCCTACGAGCAGTACTTC.

The gene calls are TRBV19 and TRBJ2-2, with 7 bases lining up with TRBD1. Germline trimming cut 7 bases from V and 6 bases from J; bases unmatched to any gene: 5. Per germline, CDR1 LNHDA and CDR2 SQIVND (reference sequence). This CDR3 is 13 amino acids long. Here the CDR3 DNA reads TGTGCCAGTAACAGGGGATTGGCCGGGGAGCTGTTTTTT. Its translation: CASNRGLAGELFF.

This chain uses TRBV19 with TRBJ1-3; 7 bases agree with TRBD1. Germline CDR1 and CDR2: LNHDA and SQIVND (reference sequence). V trimming: 8 bases; J trimming: 0 bases; junction bases outside the gene matches: 7. CDR3 length equals 15 residues. CDR3 in amino acids: CASALDRYSGNTIYF. CDR3 bases: TGTGCCAGTGCCCTGGACAGGTACTCTGGAAACACCATATATTTT.

This clone showed up just a few times. The CDR3 DNA sequence: TGTGCCAGCAGTACCGGGACAGGGGCTGGCTACACCTTC. Amino acids: CASSTGTGAGYTF. The V gene is TRBV6-5, the J gene TRBJ1-2; the match to TRBD1 covers 10 bases. J was trimmed by 7 bases and V by 5 bases; bases with no gene match: 4. Germline assignment: CDR1 MNHEY and CDR2 SVGAGI. The CDR3 contains 13 residues.

J is TRBJ2-5 and V is TRBV9; the match to TRBD2 covers 11 bases. CDR3 length: 16 amino acids. Germline V gives CDR1 SGDLS, CDR2 YYNGEE. V lost 3 bases, J lost 4 bases, and 8 bases stayed unmatched. CDR3 coding DNA: TGTGCCAGCAGCGAATTTACTAGCGGGAGACGAGAGACCCAGTACTTC. Its translation is CASSEFTSGRRETQYF.

The CDR3 protein is CASSLITGDYEQYF. CDR3 bases: TGTGCCAGCAGTTTAATCACAGGCGACTACGAGCAGTACTTC. This rearrangement joins TRBV28 to TRBJ2-7, with D possibly TRBD1 on 5 matching bases. Trimming took 2 bases from V and 3 from J, leaving 11 bases between them. The CDR3 runs to 14 residues. CDR1 and CDR2 from the germline V gene are MDHEN and SYDVKM.

This clone was recorded a few times. The rearrangement uses TRBV18 and TRBJ2-1; 9 nucleotides line up with TRBD2. V shed 8 bases and J 8 bases; nucleotides not matched to a gene: 10. Per the germline V gene, CDR1 is KGHSH and CDR2 is LQKENI. CDR3 length equals 14 residues. The CDR3 DNA follows: TGTGCCAGCCTAGGCGGGAGGGCCAGGGATGAGCAGTTCTTC. The encoded protein is CASLGGRARDEQFF.

The chain combines TRBV3-1 (or the pseudogene TRBV3-2) with TRBJ2-2, with D possibly TRBD1 on 5 matching bases. This CDR3 region has 14 residues. The V gene's germline CDR1 is LGHDT and CDR2 YNNKEL (reference sequence). Between the trimmed V and J ends, which lost 4 bases and 1 base, there was a span of 7 bases. The CDR3 DNA is TGTGCCAGCAGCCCAGACAGGAACACCGGGGAGCTGTTTTTT. This translates into CASSPDRNTGELFF.

V usage is TRBV19 and J usage is TRBJ2-4; D remains ambiguous. Deletions cut 2 bases from V and 3 bases from J, with 14 bases between. The CDR3 is 16 amino acids. Germline V lookup: CDR1 LNHDA, CDR2 SQIVND (reference sequence). The CDR3 DNA reads TGTGCCAGTAGTATAAATACAGCCCAGGACAAAAACATTCAGTACTTC. This sequence encodes CASSINTAQDKNIQYF.

This sequence joins TRBV30 and TRBJ2-3; D may be TRBD2 (5 bases). Germline CDR1 reads GTSNPN; CDR2 reads SVGIG (reference sequence). V lost 4 bases and J 4 bases, leaving 9 bases between the germline ends. The CDR3 is 12 residues long. The CDR3 bases are TGTGCCTGGACCCGGGGTTCAGATACGCAGTATTTT. It is translated as CAWTRGSDTQYF.

The V call is TRBV7-9, the J call TRBJ1-1; weak D call: TRBD1 (5 bases). This CDR3 spans 15 amino acids. With 4 bases removed from V and 1 base from J, the gap between germline ends came to 13 bases. Germline V gene data show CDR1 as SEHNR and CDR2 as FQNEAQ (reference sequence). Written as DNA, the CDR3 is TGTGCCAGCAGCTATGGTCGGGGGACGAACACTGAAGCTTTCTTT. This encodes CASSYGRGTNTEAFF.

The table lists this clone with a count of one. V is TRBV28 and J is TRBJ2-1; perhaps TRBD2 as D (6 bases). The CDR3 spans 20 residues. The V and J ends lost 5 bases and 0 bases respectively, with 26 bases between them. Looked up from germline, CDR1 is MDHEN and CDR2 is SYDVKM. The CDR3 DNA reads as TGTGCCAGCAGTCCAACAGGAGGAGGAGGGGCCCGGAGCTCCTACAATGAGCAGTTCTTC. Translating it yields CASSPTGGGGARSSYNEQFF.

The CDR3 loop is CASSDGLRPKTTFNGYTF. The DNA for the CDR3 is TGTGCCAGCAGCGACGGCCTCAGGCCAAAGACTACTTTCAATGGCTACACCTTC. The gene calls are TRBV3-1 (or the pseudogene TRBV3-2) and TRBJ1-2, with no clear D. Deletions cut 5 bases from V and 6 bases from J, with 28 bases between. CDR3 length: 18 residues. From germline, CDR1 is LGHDT and CDR2 YNNKEL (reference sequence).

This chain uses TRBV5-5 with TRBJ1-3; maybe TRBD1 (5 bases). This CDR3 comprises 15 residues. Trimming removed 2 bases from V and 1 base from J, with 10 bases in between. The germline V gene encodes CDR1 SGHKS and CDR2 YYEKEE (reference sequence). The CDR3 nucleotides read TGTGCCAGCAGCTTAAGACGGACATCTGGAAACACCATATATTTT. This encodes CASSLRRTSGNTIYF.

V gene TRBV5-8 combines with J gene TRBJ2-2, with TRBD2 matching 10 bases. Losses at the gene ends were 3 bases for V and 7 bases for J; bases not matched to a gene: 6. The CDR3 is 15 amino acids. CDR1 is SGHTS and CDR2 is YDEGEE in the germline V gene. This CDR3 is CASSSSGSLGGELFF. CDR3 sequence (DNA): TGTGCCAGCAGCTCTAGCGGGAGCCTCGGCGGGGAGCTGTTTTTT.

CDR3 bases: TGTGCCAGCAGCCAAAAGCTTCAGGGAATCGGCTATGGCTACACCTTC. It specifies CASSQKLQGIGYGYTF. This chain connects TRBV3-1 (or the pseudogene TRBV3-2) to TRBJ1-2, with D perhaps matching TRBD1 (5 bases). In germline, CDR1 is LGHDT, CDR2 YNNKEL (reference sequence). The CDR3 has 16 amino acids. V lost 2 bases to trimming and J lost 4 bases, with 17 bases between them.

The chain is built from TRBV5-5 and TRBJ2-7; 8 nucleotides line up with TRBD1. V lost 6 bases and J lost 4; bases outside the gene matches: 6. The CDR3 has 13 residues. CDR1 and CDR2 from the germline V gene are SGHKS and YYEKEE (reference sequence). For the CDR3, the DNA is TGTGCCAGCATTGAGGGGACAGGTTACGAGCAGTACTTC. It codes for CASIEGTGYEQYF. Full variable domain (remainder filled in from reference TRBV5-5 and TRBJ2-7): DAGVTQSPTHLIKTRGQQVTLRCSPISGHKSVSWYQQVLGQGPQFIFQYYEKEERGRGNFPDRFSARQFPNYSSELNVNALLLGDSALYLCASIEGTGYEQYFGPGTRLTVT.

With respect to this clone: The same CDR3 is also encoded by other DNA sequences in this sample. The rearrangement joins TRBV5-1 to TRBJ1-2, with 7 bases that match TRBD1. V shed 0 bases and J 4 bases; nucleotides not matched to a gene: 3. The CDR3 has 14 residues. Germline V lookup: CDR1 SGHRS, CDR2 YFSETQ. CDR3 nucleotides: TGCGCCAGCAGCTTGGGACAGGGTGGCTATGGCTACACCTTC. Amino acid sequence: CASSLGQGGYGYTF.

The chain combines TRBV29-1 with TRBJ2-1; TRBD1 matches at 10 bases. The J segment lost 2 bases and the V segment lost 1 base, leaving 2 bases of the junction unmatched. Germline CDR1 SQVTM, CDR2 ANQGSEA. The CDR3 runs to 15 residues. The CDR3 sequence is CSVEGGQGTYNEQFF. The CDR3 DNA follows: TGCAGCGTTGAAGGGGGACAGGGGACCTACAATGAGCAGTTCTTC.

V and J are TRBV9 and TRBJ2-3; TRBD2 matches at 11 bases. Germline V gene sequence: CDR1 SGDLS, CDR2 YYNGEE. The CDR3 is 19 residues long. V was clipped by 0 bases and J by 1 base; unmatched bases: 10. The chain's CDR3 is CASSVGVLAGVLGTDTQYF. In DNA, the CDR3 is TGTGCCAGCAGCGTAGGGGTACTAGCGGGAGTTTTAGGCACAGATACGCAGTATTTT.